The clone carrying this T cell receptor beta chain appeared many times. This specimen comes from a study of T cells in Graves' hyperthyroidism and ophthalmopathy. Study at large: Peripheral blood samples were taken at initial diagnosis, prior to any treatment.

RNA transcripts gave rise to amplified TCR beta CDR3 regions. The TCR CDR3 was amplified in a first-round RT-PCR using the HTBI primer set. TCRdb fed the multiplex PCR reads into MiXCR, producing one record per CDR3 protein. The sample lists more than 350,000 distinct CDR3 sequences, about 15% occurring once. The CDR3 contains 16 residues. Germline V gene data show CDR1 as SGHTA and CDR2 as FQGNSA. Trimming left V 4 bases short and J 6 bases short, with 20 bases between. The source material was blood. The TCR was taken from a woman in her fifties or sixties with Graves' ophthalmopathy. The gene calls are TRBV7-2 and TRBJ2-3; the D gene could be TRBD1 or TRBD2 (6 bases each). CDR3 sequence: CASSSLGGRALDTQYF. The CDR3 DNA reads TGTGCCAGCAGCTCCCTGGGGGGCAGAGCCCTGGATACGCAGTATTTT.